Shown below are 17 T cell receptor beta chains from a single sample sequenced in a study of chemoradiotherapy in HPV16-positive cancers. The assay was immunoSEQ multiplex PCR, and TCRdb's table has in-frame clones only and misses some. The sample records about 21,000 clones, roughly 86% being singletons. The sequenced sample was blood, obtained from a patient who underwent chemoradiotherapy. Receptor source: a human donor with HPV-associated anogenital cancer.

The V gene is TRBV2, the J gene TRBJ2-5; D is tentatively TRBD1 or TRBD2 (5 bases each). Germline V lookup: CDR1 SNHLY, CDR2 FYNNEI. Trimming took off 0 bases at V and 12 bases at J, with 20 bases between the two ends. The CDR3 runs 15 residues. CDR3 in amino acids: CASSEARRGALEKYF. The CDR3 coding sequence is TGTGCCAGCAGTGAAGCGCGAAGGGGAGCGTTGGAAAAGTACTTC.

This chain uses TRBV14 with TRBJ2-3; the D gene is possibly TRBD2 (6 bases). Germline CDR1 is SGHDN and CDR2 is FVKESK. Trimming pared 4 bases from V and 0 bases from J, leaving 11 bases between. This CDR3 is built from 15 residues. The CDR3 coding sequence is TGTGCCAGCAGCCCAGTTCGGGGGAGCACAGATACGCAGTATTTT. This encodes CASSPVRGSTDTQYF.

The chain is built from TRBV14 and TRBJ2-1; D possibly matches TRBD1 or TRBD2 (5 bases each). This CDR3 contains 20 residues. Trimming removed 4 bases at V and 0 bases at J, with 25 bases between. In germline, CDR1 is SGHDN, CDR2 FVKESK. The DNA of the CDR3 is TGTGCCAGCAGCCTTCCGGGACGGGGTACCAGATTAAGCTCCTACAATGAGCAGTTCTTC. Translated, it gives CASSLPGRGTRLSSYNEQFF.

The chain joins TRBV7-3 to TRBJ2-1; possible D gene TRBD2, 6 bases. Trimming removed 2 bases from V and 7 bases from J, with 18 bases in between. In germline, CDR1 is SGHTA, CDR2 FQGTGA. The CDR3 is 16 amino acids. The CDR3 region has the DNA TGTGCCAGCAGCTTAGCGGGACTCACTAGAGGAAATGAGCAGTTCTTC. This gives the protein CASSLAGLTRGNEQFF.

This chain links TRBV19 with TRBJ2-7; a weak D match, TRBD1 (6 bases). The CDR3 spans 14 residues. V dropped 4 bases and J dropped 2 bases, with 12 bases sitting between them. Germline CDR1 reads LNHDA; CDR2 reads SQIVND (reference sequence). The DNA of the CDR3 is TGTGCCAGTAGTAGATCAGGGGAGACCTACGAGCAGTACTTC. It is translated as CASSRSGETYEQYF.

This clone was seen once. The rearrangement uses TRBV5-6 and TRBJ1-6; a weak D match, TRBD1 (5 bases). Germline V gives CDR1 SGHDT, CDR2 YYEEEE. Trimming shortened V by 0 bases and J by 8 bases, and 6 bases separated the two germline ends. This CDR3 is 13 amino acids long. The CDR3 DNA reads TGTGCCAGCAGCTTGGGACAGTATTCACCCCTCCACTTT. It is translated as CASSLGQYSPLHF.

This clone was detected only once. This chain links TRBV19 with TRBJ2-1; tentative D call: TRBD2 (6 bases). This CDR3 region has 17 residues. With 4 bases removed from V and 5 bases from J, the gap between germline ends came to 21 bases. CDR1 is LNHDA and CDR2 is SQIVND in the germline V gene (reference sequence). CDR3 amino acids: CASSTRGLASAHNEQFF. The DNA for the CDR3 is TGTGCCAGTAGTACTCGGGGCTTGGCTAGCGCACACAATGAGCAGTTCTTC.

In the case of this clone: A junction end diverges from the germline sequence, so it may reflect a read error. The V call is TRBV18, the J call TRBJ2-1; 7 bases are shared with TRBD2. The CDR3 is 15 residues long. The germline CDR1 and CDR2 sequences are KGHSH and LQKENI. CDR3 region: CTSSQPGLTTNEQFF. For the CDR3, the DNA is TGTACCAGCTCACAACCGGGACTAACCACCAATGAGCAGTTCTTC.

This rearrangement joins TRBV7-7 to TRBJ2-1; 10 nucleotides align to TRBD2. The germline CDR1 and CDR2 sequences are SSHAT and FNYEAQ (reference sequence). The length of the CDR3 is 18 residues. V dropped 5 bases and J dropped 3; count of bases not matched to a gene: 13. The CDR3 sequence is CASSPQPASGGFYNEQFF. The DNA for the CDR3 is TGTGCCAGCAGCCCACAACCCGCTAGCGGGGGATTCTACAATGAGCAGTTCTTC. The complete variable domain, with remaining parts taken from reference TRBV7-7 and TRBJ2-1, reads GAGVSQSPRYKVTKRGQDVTLRCDPISSHATLYWYQQALGQGPEFLTYFNYEAQPDKSGLPSDRFSAERPEGSISTLTIQRTEQRDSAMYRCASSPQPASGGFYNEQFFGPGTRLTVL.

The table lists this clone with a count of one. The chain links TRBV6-1 to TRBJ2-1; 12 bases match TRBD1. V dropped 7 bases and J dropped 6; count of bases not matched to a gene: 4. The CDR3 loop spans 14 amino acids. Germline CDR1 MNHNS, CDR2 SASEGT. CDR3: CASMRDRGPNEQFF. The CDR3 DNA reads as TGTGCCAGCATGAGGGACAGGGGGCCCAATGAGCAGTTCTTC.

V is TRBV7-3 and J is TRBJ2-1; 7 bases map to TRBD2. The CDR3 covers 15 residues. The J segment lost 9 bases and the V segment lost 3 bases, leaving 11 bases of the junction unmatched. Germline CDR1 SGHTA, CDR2 FQGTGA. In DNA, the CDR3 is TGTGCCAGCAGCTTTCTAGCGGATAGTGGTGGTGAGCAGTTCTTC. Its translation: CASSFLADSGGEQFF.

The CDR3 reads CASSLRGSGTEAFF. CDR3 bases: TGTGCCAGCAGCTTGAGGGGGTCAGGCACTGAAGCTTTCTTT. The rearrangement joins TRBV7-6 to TRBJ1-1; D may be TRBD1 (6 bases). Looked up from germline, CDR1 is SGHVS and CDR2 is FNYEAQ. The CDR3 extends over 14 amino acids. The V end lost 3 bases, the J end lost 4 bases, and 12 bases lay between the germline ends.

The chain recombines TRBV7-8 with TRBJ2-1, with 9 bases aligning to TRBD2. This CDR3 comprises 17 residues. J gave up 8 bases and V 5 bases, and 16 bases lay outside the gene matches. Germline values: CDR1 SGHVS, CDR2 FQNEAQ. DNA of the CDR3: TGTGCCAGCAGCCCCAATCGTGCGGGGGGGGCGGTCTATGAGCAGTTCTTC. It encodes CASSPNRAGGAVYEQFF. Drawing the rest from reference TRBV7-8 and TRBJ2-1, the complete variable domain is GAGVSQSPRYKVAKRGQDVALRCDPISGHVSLFWYQQALGQGPEFLTYFQNEAQLDKSGLPSDRFFAERPEGSVSTLKIQRTQQEDSAVYLCASSPNRAGGAVYEQFFGPGTRLTVL.

This chain links TRBV7-2 with TRBJ1-3; 8 nucleotides agree with TRBD1. CDR3 length: 17 residues. After removal of 5 bases from V and 4 bases from J, the junction contained 13 bases not matched to a gene. CDR1 is SGHTA and CDR2 is FQGNSA in the germline V gene. The CDR3 loop reads CASSLRADRAYGNTIYF. CDR3 DNA sequence: TGTGCCAGCAGCCTACGCGCGGACAGGGCTTACGGAAACACCATATATTTT. The full variable domain, its missing parts supplied by reference TRBV7-2 and TRBJ1-3, is GAGVSQSPSNKVTEKGKDVELRCDPISGHTALYWYRQSLGQGLEFLIYFQGNSAPDKSGLPSDRFSAERTGGSVSTLTIQRTQQEDSAVYLCASSLRADRAYGNTIYFGEGSWLTVV.

This chain joins TRBV11-2 and TRBJ2-1; 11 nucleotides agree with TRBD2. The CDR3 covers 15 residues. Germline values: CDR1 SGHAT, CDR2 FQNNGV. The V gene end was trimmed by 4 bases and the J gene end by 10 bases; junction bases not matched to a gene: 9. The chain's CDR3 is CASSSNSGGAWEQFF. The CDR3 DNA sequence: TGTGCCAGCAGCTCCAATAGCGGGGGGGCTTGGGAGCAGTTCTTC.

Within the sample, this clone is hyperexpanded. This chain connects TRBV19 to TRBJ2-7, with 7 bases matching TRBD1. The CDR3 is 17 residues long. The V segment lost 0 bases and the J segment 6 bases; nucleotides outside the gene matches: 14. Germline CDR1 LNHDA, CDR2 SQIVND (reference sequence). This chain's CDR3 is CASSIEGTAPLVGEQYF. DNA of the CDR3: TGTGCCAGTAGTATAGAAGGGACAGCCCCCCTCGTCGGCGAGCAGTACTTC. The full variable domain, in which reference TRBV19 and TRBJ2-7 provide the parts outside the CDR3, is DGGITQSPKYLFRKEGQNVTLSCEQNLNHDAMYWYRQDPGQGLRLIYYSQIVNDFQKGDIAEGYSVSREKKESFPLTVTSAQKNPTAFYLCASSIEGTAPLVGEQYFGPGTRLTVT.

The chain combines TRBV10-3 with TRBJ2-5; TRBD2 is a possible D gene (7 bases). The length of the CDR3 is 13 residues. V was cut by 7 bases and J by 1 base, with 10 bases left in between. In germline, CDR1 is ENHRY, CDR2 SYGVKD. CDR3 protein: CAITGGPQETQYF. CDR3 bases: TGTGCCATCACCGGGGGGCCCCAAGAGACCCAGTACTTC.